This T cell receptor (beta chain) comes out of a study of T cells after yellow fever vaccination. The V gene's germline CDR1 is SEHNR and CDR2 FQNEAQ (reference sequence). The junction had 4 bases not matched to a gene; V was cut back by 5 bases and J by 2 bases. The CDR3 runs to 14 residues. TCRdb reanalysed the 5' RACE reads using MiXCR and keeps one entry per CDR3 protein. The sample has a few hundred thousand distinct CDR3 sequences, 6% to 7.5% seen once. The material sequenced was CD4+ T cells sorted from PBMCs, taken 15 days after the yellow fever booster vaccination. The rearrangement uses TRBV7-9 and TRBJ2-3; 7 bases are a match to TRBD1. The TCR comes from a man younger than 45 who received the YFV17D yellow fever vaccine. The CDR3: CASSQGQPTDTQYF. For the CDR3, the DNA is TGTGCCAGCAGCCAGGGACAGCCCACAGATACGCAGTATTTT.